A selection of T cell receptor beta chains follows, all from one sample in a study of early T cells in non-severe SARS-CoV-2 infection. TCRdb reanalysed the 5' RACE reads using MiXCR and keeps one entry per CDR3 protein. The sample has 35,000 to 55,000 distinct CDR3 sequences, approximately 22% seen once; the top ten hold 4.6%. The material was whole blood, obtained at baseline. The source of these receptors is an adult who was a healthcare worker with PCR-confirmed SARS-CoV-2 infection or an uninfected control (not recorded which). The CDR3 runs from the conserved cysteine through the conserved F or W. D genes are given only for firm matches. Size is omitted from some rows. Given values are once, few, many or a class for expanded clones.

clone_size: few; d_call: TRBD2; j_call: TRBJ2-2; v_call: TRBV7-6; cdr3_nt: TGTGCCAGCAGCCTTTACCCCCCGGGACTAGCGAGAGGGGAGCTGTTTTTT; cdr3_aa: CASSLYPPGLARGELFF
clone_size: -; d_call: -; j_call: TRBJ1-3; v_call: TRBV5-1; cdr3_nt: TGCGCCAGCAGCTTGGAAGGGACTGGAAACACCATATATTTT; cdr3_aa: CASSLEGTGNTIYF
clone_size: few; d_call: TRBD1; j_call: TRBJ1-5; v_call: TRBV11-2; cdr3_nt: TGTGCCAGCAGCTTAGATCGTCTTGGGACAGATCAGCCCCAGCATTTT; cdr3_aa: CASSLDRLGTDQPQHF
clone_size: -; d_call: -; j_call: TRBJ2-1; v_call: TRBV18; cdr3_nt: TGTGCCAGCTCACCGAGGGGGGGTGAGCAGTTCTTC; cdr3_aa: CASSPRGGEQFF
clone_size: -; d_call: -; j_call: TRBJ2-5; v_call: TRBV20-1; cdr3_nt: TGCAGTGCTCCCCGAATGATACAGGGATACCAAGAGACCCAGTACTTC; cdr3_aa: CSAPRMIQGYQETQYF
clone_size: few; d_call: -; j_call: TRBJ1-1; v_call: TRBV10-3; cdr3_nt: TGTGCCATCTCCGGGACACTAGGCACTGAAGCTTTCTTT; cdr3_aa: CAISGTLGTEAFF
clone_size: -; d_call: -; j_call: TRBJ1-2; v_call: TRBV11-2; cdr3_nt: TGTGCCAGCAGCCCGGATTTAAACTATGGCTACACCTTC; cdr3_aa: CASSPDLNYGYTF
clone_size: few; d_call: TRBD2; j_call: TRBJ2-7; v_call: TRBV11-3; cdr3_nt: TGTGCCAGCAGCTCCCGGGAGGGAAGGGACGAGCAGTACTTC; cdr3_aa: CASSSREGRDEQYF
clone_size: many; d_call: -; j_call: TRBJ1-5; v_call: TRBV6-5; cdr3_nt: TGTGCCAGCAGTTACCGGACCCCGGGGCAGGGAGGACAGCCCCAGCATTTT; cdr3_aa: CASSYRTPGQGGQPQHF
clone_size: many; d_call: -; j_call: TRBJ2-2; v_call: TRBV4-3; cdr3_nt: TGCGCCAGCAGCCAAGATGCGGGCGGCTACACCGGGGAGCTGTTTTTT; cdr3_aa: CASSQDAGGYTGELFF
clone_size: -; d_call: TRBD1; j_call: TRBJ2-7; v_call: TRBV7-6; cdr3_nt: TGTGCCAGCAGTTCCTATCAGGGGACAGGGGGCTACGAGCAGTACTTC; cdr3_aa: CASSSYQGTGGYEQYF
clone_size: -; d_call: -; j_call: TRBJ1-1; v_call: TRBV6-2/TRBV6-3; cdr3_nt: TGTGCCAGCAGTTACGAGGGGAACACTGAAGCTTTCTTT; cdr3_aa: CASSYEGNTEAFF
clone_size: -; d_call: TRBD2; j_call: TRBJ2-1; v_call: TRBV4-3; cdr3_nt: TGCGCCAGCAGCCAAGAAGGACTAGCGGGGGGGCTAGGTGAGCAGTTCTTC; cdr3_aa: CASSQEGLAGGLGEQFF
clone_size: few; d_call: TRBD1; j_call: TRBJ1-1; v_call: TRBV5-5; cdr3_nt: TGTGCCAGCAGTCGGATGACAGGGGTTACTGAAGCTTTCTTT; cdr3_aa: CASSRMTGVTEAFF
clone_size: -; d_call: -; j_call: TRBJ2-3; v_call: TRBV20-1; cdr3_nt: TGCAGTGCTAGAGGGCCAGGGAATACGCAGTATTTT; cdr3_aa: CSARGPGNTQYF
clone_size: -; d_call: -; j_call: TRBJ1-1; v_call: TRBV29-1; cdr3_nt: TGCAGCGCCCCGGACGTGAACACTGAAGCTTTCTTT; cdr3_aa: CSAPDVNTEAFF
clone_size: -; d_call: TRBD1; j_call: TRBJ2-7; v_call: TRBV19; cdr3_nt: TGTGCCAGTTCGGACAGGGCTACCTACGAGCAGTACTTC; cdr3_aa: CASSDRATYEQYF
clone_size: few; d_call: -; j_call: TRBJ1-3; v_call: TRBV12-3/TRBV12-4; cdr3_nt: TGTGCCAGCAGTTTGGCGGGGAGCTCTGGAAACACCATATATTTT; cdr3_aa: CASSLAGSSGNTIYF
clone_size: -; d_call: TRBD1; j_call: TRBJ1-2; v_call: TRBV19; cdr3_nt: TGTGCCAGTACCGAGCAGGGGGTCAACTATGGCTACACCTTC; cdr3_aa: CASTEQGVNYGYTF
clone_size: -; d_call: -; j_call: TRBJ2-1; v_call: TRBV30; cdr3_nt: TGTGCCTGGACCCCAGGCCGAAGTGAGCAGTTCTTC; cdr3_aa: CAWTPGRSEQFF
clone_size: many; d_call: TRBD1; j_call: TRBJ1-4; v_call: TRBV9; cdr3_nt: TGTGCCAGCAGCGACCGGACAGGGGGCGAGGTTGATGAAAAACTGTTTTTT; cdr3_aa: CASSDRTGGEVDEKLFF
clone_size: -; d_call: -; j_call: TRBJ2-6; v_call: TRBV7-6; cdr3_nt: TGTGCCAGCAGCCCTCACGCAACAGGACCTGAACTCTCTGGGGCCAACGTCCTGACTTTC; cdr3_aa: CASSPHATGPELSGANVLTF
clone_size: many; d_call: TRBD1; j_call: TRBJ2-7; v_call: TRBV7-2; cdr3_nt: TGTGCCAGCAGCTCGACAGGGGGACTACTAGATCAGTACTTC; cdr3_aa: CASSSTGGLLDQYF
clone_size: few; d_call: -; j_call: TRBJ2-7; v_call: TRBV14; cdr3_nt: TGTGCCAGCAGCTTACCGGGGGGCGCCTACGAGCAGTACTTC; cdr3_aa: CASSLPGGAYEQYF
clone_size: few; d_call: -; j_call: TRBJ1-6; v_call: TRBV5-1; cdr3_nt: TGCGCCAGCAGCCCGGACAGCTATAATTCACCCCTCCACTTT; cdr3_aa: CASSPDSYNSPLHF
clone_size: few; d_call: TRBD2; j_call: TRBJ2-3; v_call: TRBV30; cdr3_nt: TGTGCCTGGAGTGTTGCTAGCGGGCTCACAGATACGCAGTATTTT; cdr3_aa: CAWSVASGLTDTQYF
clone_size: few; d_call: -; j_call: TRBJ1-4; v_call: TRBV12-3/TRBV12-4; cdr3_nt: TGTGCCAGCAGTCCGGGGGTGGGTGAAAAACTGTTTTTT; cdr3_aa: CASSPGVGEKLFF
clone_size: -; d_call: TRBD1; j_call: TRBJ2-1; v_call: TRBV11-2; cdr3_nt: TGTGCCAGCAGCTTCCAGGGGGCTGGCAATGAGCAGTTCTTC; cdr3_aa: CASSFQGAGNEQFF
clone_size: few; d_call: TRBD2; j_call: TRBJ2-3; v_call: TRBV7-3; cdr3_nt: TGTGCCAGCAGCCAGGCAGGGACTAGCGGGGTAGATACGCAGTATTTT; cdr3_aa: CASSQAGTSGVDTQYF
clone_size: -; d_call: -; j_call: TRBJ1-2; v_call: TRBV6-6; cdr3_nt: TGTGCCAGCAGTTACGAGATAAACTATGGCTACACCTTC; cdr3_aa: CASSYEINYGYTF
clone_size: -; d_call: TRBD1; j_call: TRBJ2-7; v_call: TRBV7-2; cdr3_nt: TGTGCCAGCTCCACAGGGGGCTTTCGCGAGCAGTACTTC; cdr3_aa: CASSTGGFREQYF
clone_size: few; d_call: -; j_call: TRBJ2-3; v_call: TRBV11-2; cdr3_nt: TGTGCCAGCGGCCTGGGCACAGATACGCAGTATTTT; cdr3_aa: CASGLGTDTQYF
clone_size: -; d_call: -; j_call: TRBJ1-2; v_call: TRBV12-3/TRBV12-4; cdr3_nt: TGTGCCAGCAGTTTAACCCCAGCGTTTGGCTACACCTTC; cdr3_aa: CASSLTPAFGYTF
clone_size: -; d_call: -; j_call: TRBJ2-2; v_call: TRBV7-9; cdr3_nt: TGTGCCAGCAGCTTGGGGGACTCCGGGGAGCTGTTTTTT; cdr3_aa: CASSLGDSGELFF
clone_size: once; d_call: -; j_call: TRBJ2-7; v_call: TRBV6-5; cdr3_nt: TGTGCCAGCAGCATCCGGGGGAGCCACGAGCAGTACTTC; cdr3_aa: CASSIRGSHEQYF
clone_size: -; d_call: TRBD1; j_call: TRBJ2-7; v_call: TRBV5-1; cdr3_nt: TGCGCCAGCAGCTCCGGACAGGTTCACGAGCAGTACTTC; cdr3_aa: CASSSGQVHEQYF
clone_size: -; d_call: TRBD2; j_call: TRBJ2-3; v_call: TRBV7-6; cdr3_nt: TGTGCCAGCAGCTTAGTCGCGGGGGGGCTGACAGATACGCAGTATTTT; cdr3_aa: CASSLVAGGLTDTQYF
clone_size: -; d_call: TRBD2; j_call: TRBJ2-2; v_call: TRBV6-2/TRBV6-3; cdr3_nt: TGTGCCGCCCGACTAGCGGGGGCCAACACCGGGGAGCTGTTTTTT; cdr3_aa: CAARLAGANTGELFF
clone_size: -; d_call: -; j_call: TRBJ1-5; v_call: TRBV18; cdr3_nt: TGTGCCAGCTCACCAAGCCGGGATAGCAATCAGCCCCAGCATTTT; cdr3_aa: CASSPSRDSNQPQHF
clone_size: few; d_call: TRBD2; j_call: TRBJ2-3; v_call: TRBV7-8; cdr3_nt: TGTGCCAGCAGCTTATCCAGCGGGGCCCTCACAGATACGCAGTATTTT; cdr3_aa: CASSLSSGALTDTQYF
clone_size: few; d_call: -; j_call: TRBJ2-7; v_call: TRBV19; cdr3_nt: TGTGCCAGCCGGCAGGGGAGCTCCTACGAGCAGTACTTC; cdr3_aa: CASRQGSSYEQYF
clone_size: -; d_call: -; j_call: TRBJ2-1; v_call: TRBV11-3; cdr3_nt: TGTGCCAGCAGCTTAACAGGGACGGAGCAGTCCTTC; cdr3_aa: CASSLTGTEQSF
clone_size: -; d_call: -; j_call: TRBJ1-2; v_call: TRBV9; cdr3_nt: TGTGCCAGCAGCCCCCCCCAGGGATATGGCTACACCTTC; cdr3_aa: CASSPPQGYGYTF
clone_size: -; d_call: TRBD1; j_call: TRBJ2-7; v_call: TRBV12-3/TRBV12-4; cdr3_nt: TGTGCCAGCAGTCTCAGGGACAGTTCTGACGAGCAGTACTTC; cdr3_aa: CASSLRDSSDEQYF
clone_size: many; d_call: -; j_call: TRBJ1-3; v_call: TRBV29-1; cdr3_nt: TGCAGCGTTGAAGACAGGGGAGAAAACACCATATATTTT; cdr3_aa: CSVEDRGENTIYF
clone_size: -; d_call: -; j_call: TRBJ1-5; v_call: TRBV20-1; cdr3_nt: TGCAGTGCTAGCCCCGGGACCCCTGTCGAACCCCAGCATTTT; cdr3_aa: CSASPGTPVEPQHF